A single T cell receptor beta chain is shown here with its context. Its antigen remains undetermined. Base qualities are not provided; no much larger clone lies one nucleotide away. CDR1 and CDR2 were assigned from the germline V gene (reference sequence) as SEHNR and FQNEAQ. Measured from the cysteine to the phenylalanine, the CDR3 is 13 residues long. Only the CDR3 region is kept as DNA, spanning 39 bases read in frame from base 1. V is reduced by 11 bases and J by 5 bases, leaving a spacing of 18 bases between them. The collaborating institutions used their own protocols to collect whole blood in K2EDTA tubes. Collaborator samples were shipped for TCRbeta analysis as frozen whole blood, isolated PBMCs, or DNA extracted from either sample type. These data originate in a study of blood T cell repertoires in COVID-19 (dated by TCRdb to 2020 to 2022). Describing the broader study: Samples covering the acute and convalescent phases of COVID-19 were provided by collaborators in the United States, Italy and Spain. The prospective study material was composed of cDNA or gDNA derived from T cells, B-cell-depleted T cells, or PBMCs. Subjects who had been exposed to COVID-19, were actively infected with it, or had recovered from it provided the deeply sampled blood TCRbeta repertoires that made up the dataset. The repertoires were made available in a free public database intended to serve as a resource for research on the immune response to SARS-CoV-2. Samples came from the ongoing ImmuneRACE study (first 160 participants) plus 1,254 subjects from 6 global collaborators. Sample metadata almost always included a de-identified subject ID, COVID-19 status, age in years and sex. Where available, HLA class I and class II types were obtained from metadata supplied by the sample provider rather than from assay-based typing.

TCRbeta CDR3 regions were amplified from genomic DNA using the immunoSEQ Assay, a bias-controlled multiplex PCR. In the paper's pipeline: Within the assay, amplification of reference gene primers was used to estimate how many nucleated cells each sample contained. To quantify the absolute abundance of each unique TCRbeta CDR3 rearrangement, sequence reads were collapsed and filtered. For each sample, productive Simpson clonality was calculated by taking the square root of Simpson's diversity index across productive rearrangements. TCRdb holds this immuneACCESS table with in-frame rearrangements only. Some clones are missing; in checked studies, unresolved V genes explain under half, and the rest has no known cause. That table is the source of V, J and clone size, and D and trimming were worked out from the DNA. Within this sample are roughly 100,000 clones, with about three quarters of them counted one time only. Of the sample, roughly a fifth falls within the top ten clones.

What the authors observed across the whole study: The quantity of clinical and demographic metadata differed by source and by participant and was supplied without curation.

The sequencing sample was made of peripheral blood. The chain couples TRBV7-9 to TRBJ2-5; the D segment could be TRBD2, given 5 matching bases. The sequence derives from a woman in her 70s with acute or convalescent COVID-19. At the DNA level, the sequence is TGTGCCCGGGCGGGCGACCGTGGTGAGACCCAGTACTTC. This sequence encodes CARAGDRGETQYF.